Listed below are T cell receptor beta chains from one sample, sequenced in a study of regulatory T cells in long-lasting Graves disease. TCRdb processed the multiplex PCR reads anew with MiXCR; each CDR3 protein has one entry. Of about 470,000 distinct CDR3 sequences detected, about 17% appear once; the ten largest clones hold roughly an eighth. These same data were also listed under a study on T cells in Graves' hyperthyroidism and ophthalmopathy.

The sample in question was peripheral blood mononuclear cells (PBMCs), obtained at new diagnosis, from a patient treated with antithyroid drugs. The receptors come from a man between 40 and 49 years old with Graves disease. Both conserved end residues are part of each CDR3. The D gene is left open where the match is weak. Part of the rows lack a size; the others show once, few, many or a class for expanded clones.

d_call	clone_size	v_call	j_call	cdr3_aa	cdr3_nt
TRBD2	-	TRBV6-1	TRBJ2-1	CAARGRGTSGRAYYNEQFF	TGTGCCGCCAGAGGGAGGGGGACTAGCGGGAGGGCCTACTACAATGAGCAGTTCTTC
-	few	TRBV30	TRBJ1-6	CAWAASAKSPLHF	TGTGCCTGGGCAGCATCGGCTAAATCACCCCTCCACTTT
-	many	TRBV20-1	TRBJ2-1	CSARGYASSYNEQFF	TGCAGTGCTAGAGGGTACGCCAGCTCCTACAATGAGCAGTTCTTC
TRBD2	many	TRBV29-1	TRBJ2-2	CSVANSGSGTGELFF	TGCAGCGTTGCAAATAGCGGGAGCGGAACCGGGGAGCTGTTTTTT
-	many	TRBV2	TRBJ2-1	CASKVGGLSYNEQFF	TGTGCCAGCAAGGTTGGGGGCCTCTCCTACAATGAGCAGTTCTTC
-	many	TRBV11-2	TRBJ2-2	CASSFVRATGELFF	TGTGCCAGCAGCTTTGTACGGGCCACCGGGGAGCTGTTTTTT
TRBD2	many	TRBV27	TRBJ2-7	CASSLSWRESYEQYF	TGTGCCAGCAGTTTATCGTGGCGGGAGTCCTACGAGCAGTACTTC
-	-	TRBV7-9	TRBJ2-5	CASSWDGQETQYF	TGTGCCAGCAGCTGGGACGGGCAAGAGACCCAGTACTTC
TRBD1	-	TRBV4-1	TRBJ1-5	CASSQEGQTVGNQPQHF	TGCGCCAGCAGCCAAGAGGGACAGACTGTAGGCAATCAGCCCCAGCATTTT
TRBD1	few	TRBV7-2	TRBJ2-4	CASSPNRGWDIQYF	TGCGCCAGCAGCCCTAACAGGGGGTGGGACATTCAGTACTTC
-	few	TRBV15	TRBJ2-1	CASAGSYNEQFF	TGTGCCAGCGCGGGGTCCTACAATGAGCAGTTCTTC
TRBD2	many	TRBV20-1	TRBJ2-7	CSVHGRSKEQYF	TGCAGTGTCCACGGGAGGTCAAAGGAGCAGTACTTC
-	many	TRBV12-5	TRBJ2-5	CASGASFSLRDTAGETQYF	TGTGCTAGTGGGGCCTCGTTTTCCCTGAGGGACACCGCGGGGGAGACCCAGTACTTC
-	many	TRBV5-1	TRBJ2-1	CASRTGGLYNEQFF	TGCGCCAGCAGGACGGGCGGGCTGTACAATGAGCAGTTCTTC
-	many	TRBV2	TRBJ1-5	CASSTDVSRPGPWSNQPQHF	TGTGCCAGCAGCACGGATGTGTCCCGACCGGGACCGTGGAGCAATCAGCCCCAGCATTTT
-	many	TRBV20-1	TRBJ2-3	CSAGPGGRGSTQYF	TGCAGTGCGGGCCCCGGAGGGAGGGGGTCTACGCAGTATTTT
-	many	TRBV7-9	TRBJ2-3	CASSLGGDPLDTQYF	TGTGCCAGCAGCTTAGGCGGGGACCCCCTAGATACGCAGTATTTT
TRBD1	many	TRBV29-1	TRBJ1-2	CSVFGQGGESNYGYTF	TGCAGCGTCTTTGGACAGGGAGGGGAATCTAACTATGGCTACACCTTC
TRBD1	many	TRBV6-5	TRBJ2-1	CASSYQAGQGIYNEQFF	TGTGCCAGCAGTTACCAAGCGGGACAGGGGATCTACAATGAGCAGTTCTTC
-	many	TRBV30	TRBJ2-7	CAWSGSLTGEQYF	TGTGCCTGGAGTGGGTCTCTAACCGGGGAGCAGTACTTC
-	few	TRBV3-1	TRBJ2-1	CASSQDRTPLNEQFF	TGTGCCAGCAGCCAAGATCGGACACCGCTCAATGAGCAGTTCTTC
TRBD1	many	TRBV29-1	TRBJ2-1	CSGMDRSSYNEQFF	TGCAGCGGCATGGACAGGAGCTCCTACAATGAGCAGTTCTTC
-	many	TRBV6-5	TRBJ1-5	CASSYSRNLNQPQHF	TGTGCCAGCAGTTACTCGAGAAATCTCAATCAGCCCCAGCATTTT
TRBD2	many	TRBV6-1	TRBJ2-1	CASSSRGLGGGEQFF	TGTGCCAGCTCCTCGAGGGGACTAGGAGGCGGTGAGCAGTTCTTC
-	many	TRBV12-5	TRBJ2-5	CASGPQPARVSDGTQYF	TGTGCTAGTGGTCCCCAACCTGCCAGGGTCAGTGATGGGACCCAGTACTTC
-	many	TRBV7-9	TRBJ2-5	CASSLIRTEKETQYF	TGTGCCAGCAGCTTGATAAGGACAGAAAAAGAGACCCAGTACTTC
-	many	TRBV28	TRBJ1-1	CASRPLNINTEAFF	TGTGCCAGCAGACCTTTAAATATAAACACTGAAGCTTTCTTT
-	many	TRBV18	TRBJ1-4	CASSLTVGVNEKLFF	TGTGCCAGCTCACTTACTGTGGGAGTTAATGAAAAACTGTTTTTT
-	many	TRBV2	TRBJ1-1	CASSARQLTEAFF	TGTGCCAGCAGTGCCAGACAATTAACTGAAGCTTTCTTT
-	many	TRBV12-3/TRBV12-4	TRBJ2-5	CASSPPHLRETQYF	TGTGCCAGCAGCCCTCCCCACCTCCGGGAGACCCAGTACTTC
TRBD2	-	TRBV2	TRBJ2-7	CASSEKLTSGPPYEQYF	TGTGCCAGCAGTGAAAAGTTAACTAGCGGGCCCCCATACGAGCAGTACTTC
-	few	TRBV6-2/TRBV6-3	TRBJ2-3	CASSYLSTDTQYF	TGTGCCAGCAGTTACCTAAGCACAGATACGCAGTATTTT
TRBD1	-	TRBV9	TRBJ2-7	CASSPSPTGAYEQYF	TGTGCCAGCAGCCCGAGCCCCACAGGGGCCTACGAGCAGTACTTC
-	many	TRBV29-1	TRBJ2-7	CSVGRDGQRSYEQYF	TGCAGCGTTGGGAGGGATGGACAGCGCTCCTACGAGCAGTACTTC
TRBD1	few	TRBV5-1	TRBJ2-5	CASSLDRGVQETQYF	TGCGCCAGCAGCTTGGACAGGGGGGTCCAAGAGACCCAGTACTTC
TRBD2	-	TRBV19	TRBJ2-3	CASSLEGGLAGGRDTQYF	TGTGCCAGTAGCCTTGAGGGAGGACTAGCGGGAGGAAGAGATACGCAGTATTTT
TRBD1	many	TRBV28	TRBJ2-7	CASSLPGQGYEQYF	TGTGCCAGCAGTTTACCCGGACAGGGCTACGAGCAGTACTTC
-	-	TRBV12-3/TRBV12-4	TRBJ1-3	CASSLFFGATSGNTIYF	TGTGCCAGCAGTTTATTTTTTGGGGCGACCTCTGGAAACACCATATATTTT
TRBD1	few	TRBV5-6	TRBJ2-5	CASSLDRTGRETQYF	TGTGCCAGCAGCTTGGATCGGACAGGGAGGGAGACCCAGTACTTC
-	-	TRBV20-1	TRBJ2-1	CSARSGPGGVEQFF	TGCAGTGCTAGAAGTGGTCCAGGCGGGGTCGAGCAGTTCTTC
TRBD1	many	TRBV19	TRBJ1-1	CASSISAGGLAEAFF	TGTGCCAGTAGTATTTCAGCAGGGGGCCTCGCTGAAGCTTTCTTT
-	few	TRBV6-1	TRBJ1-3	CASGFFSGNTIYF	TGTGCCAGCGGGTTTTTCTCTGGAAACACCATATATTTT
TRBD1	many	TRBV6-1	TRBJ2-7	CASSPDRGRLYEQYF	TGTGCCAGCAGTCCGGACAGGGGGCGCCTCTACGAGCAGTACTTC